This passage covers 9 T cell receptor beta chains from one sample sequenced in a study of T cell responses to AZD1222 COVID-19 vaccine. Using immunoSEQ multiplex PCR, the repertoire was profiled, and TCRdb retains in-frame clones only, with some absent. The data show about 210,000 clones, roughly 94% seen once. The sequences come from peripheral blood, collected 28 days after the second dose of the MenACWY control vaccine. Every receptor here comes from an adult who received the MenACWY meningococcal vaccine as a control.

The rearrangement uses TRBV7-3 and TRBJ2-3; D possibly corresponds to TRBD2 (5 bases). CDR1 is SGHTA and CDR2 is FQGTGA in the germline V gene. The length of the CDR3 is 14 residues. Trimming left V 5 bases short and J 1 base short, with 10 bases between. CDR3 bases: TGTGCCAGCAGCCAAAGGCGGGGCACAGATACGCAGTATTTT. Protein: CASSQRRGTDTQYF.

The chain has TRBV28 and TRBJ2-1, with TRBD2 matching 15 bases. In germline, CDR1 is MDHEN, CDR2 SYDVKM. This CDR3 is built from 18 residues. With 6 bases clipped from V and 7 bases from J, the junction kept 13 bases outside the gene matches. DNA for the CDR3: TGTGCCAGCAGGAAGGGTCCCGGGACTAGCGGGAGGCTTAATGAGCAGTTCTTC. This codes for CASRKGPGTSGRLNEQFF. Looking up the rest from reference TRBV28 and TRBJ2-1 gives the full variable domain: DVKVTQSSRYLVKRTGEKVFLECVQDMDHENMFWYRQDPGLGLRLIYFSYDVKMKEKGDIPEGYSVSREKKERFSLILESASTNQTSMYLCASRKGPGTSGRLNEQFFGPGTRLTVL.

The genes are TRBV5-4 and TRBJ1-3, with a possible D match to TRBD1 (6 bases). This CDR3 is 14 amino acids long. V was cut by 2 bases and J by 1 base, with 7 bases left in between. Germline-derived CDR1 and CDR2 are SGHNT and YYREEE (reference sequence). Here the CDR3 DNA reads TGTGCCAGCAGCTTTCAGGGGTCTGGAAACACCATATATTTT. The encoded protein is CASSFQGSGNTIYF.

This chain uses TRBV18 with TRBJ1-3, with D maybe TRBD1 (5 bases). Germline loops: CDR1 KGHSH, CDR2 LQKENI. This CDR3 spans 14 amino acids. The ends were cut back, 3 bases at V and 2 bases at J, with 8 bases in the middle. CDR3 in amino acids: CASSPGVPGNTIYF. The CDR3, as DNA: TGTGCCAGCTCACCGGGGGTGCCTGGAAACACCATATATTTT.

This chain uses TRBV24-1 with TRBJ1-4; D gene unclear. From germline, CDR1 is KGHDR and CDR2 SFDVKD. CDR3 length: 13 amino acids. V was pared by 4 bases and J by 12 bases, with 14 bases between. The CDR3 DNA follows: TGTGCCACCAGTGAGCCCGGTTCAAGGGAACTGTTTTTT. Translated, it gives CATSEPGSRELFF.

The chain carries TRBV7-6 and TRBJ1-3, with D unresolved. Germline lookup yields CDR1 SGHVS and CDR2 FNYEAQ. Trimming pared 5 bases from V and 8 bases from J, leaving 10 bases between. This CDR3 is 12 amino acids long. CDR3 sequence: CASSPTTDTIYF. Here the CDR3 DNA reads TGTGCCAGCAGCCCCACTACGGACACCATATATTTT.

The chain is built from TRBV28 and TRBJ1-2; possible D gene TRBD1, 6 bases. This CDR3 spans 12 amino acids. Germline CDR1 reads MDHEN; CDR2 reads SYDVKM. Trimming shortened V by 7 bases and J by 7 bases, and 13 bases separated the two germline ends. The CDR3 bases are TGTGCCAGCACCCCCACAGGGTTTGGCTACACCTTC. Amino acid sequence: CASTPTGFGYTF.

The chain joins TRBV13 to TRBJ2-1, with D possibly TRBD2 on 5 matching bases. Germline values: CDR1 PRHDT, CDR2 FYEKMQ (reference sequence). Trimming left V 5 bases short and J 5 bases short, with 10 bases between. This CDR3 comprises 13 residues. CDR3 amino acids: CASSRSGNNEQFF. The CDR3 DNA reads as TGTGCCAGCAGCCGCAGCGGAAACAATGAGCAGTTCTTC. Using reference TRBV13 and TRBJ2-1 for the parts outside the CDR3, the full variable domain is AAGVIQSPRHLIKEKRETATLKCYPIPRHDTVYWYQQGPGQDPQFLISFYEKMQSDKGSIPDRFSAQQFSDYHSELNMSSLELGDSALYFCASSRSGNNEQFFGPGTRLTVL.

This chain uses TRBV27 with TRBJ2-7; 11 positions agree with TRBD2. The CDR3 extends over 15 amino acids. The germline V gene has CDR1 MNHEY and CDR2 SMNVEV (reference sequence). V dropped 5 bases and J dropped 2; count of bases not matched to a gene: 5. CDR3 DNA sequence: TGTGCCAGCAGTCGACTAGCGGGACCTACCTACGAGCAGTACTTC. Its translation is CASSRLAGPTYEQYF.